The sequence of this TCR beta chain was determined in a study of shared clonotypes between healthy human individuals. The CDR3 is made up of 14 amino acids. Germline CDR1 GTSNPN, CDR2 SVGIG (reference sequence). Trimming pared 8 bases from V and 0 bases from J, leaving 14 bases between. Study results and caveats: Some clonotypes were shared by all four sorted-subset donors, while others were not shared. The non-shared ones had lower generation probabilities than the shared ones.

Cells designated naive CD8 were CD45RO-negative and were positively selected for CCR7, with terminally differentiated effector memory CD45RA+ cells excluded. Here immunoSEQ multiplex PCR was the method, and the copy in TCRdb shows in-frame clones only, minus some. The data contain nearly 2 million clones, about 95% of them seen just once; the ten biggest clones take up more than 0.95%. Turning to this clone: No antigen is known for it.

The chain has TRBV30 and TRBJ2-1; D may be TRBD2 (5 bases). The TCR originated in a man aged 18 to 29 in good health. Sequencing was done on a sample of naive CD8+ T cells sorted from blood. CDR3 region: CALGWENSYNEQFF. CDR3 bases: TGTGCCCTAGGGTGGGAGAACTCCTACAATGAGCAGTTCTTC. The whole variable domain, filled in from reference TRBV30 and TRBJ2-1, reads SQTIHQWPATLVQPVGSPLSLECTVEGTSNPNLYWYRQAAGRGLQLLFYSVGIGQISSEVPQNLSASRPQDRQFILSSKKLLLSDSGFYLCALGWENSYNEQFFGPGTRLTVL.